These 2 T cell receptor beta chains were all obtained from the same sample, sequenced in a study of blood T cells in healthy people across ages. A J-beta primer mix and a sample-barcoded 5' primer were used in a second PCR of about 6 to 12 cycles. Via MiXCR, TCRdb re-called the 5' RACE reads, giving one row per CDR3 protein. The table lists some 1.5 million distinct CDR3 sequences, about 45% of them singletons. The sequenced material came from blood. These receptor sequences come from a woman between 18 and 29 years old in good health.

The chain links TRBV9 to TRBJ1-2; 7 bases fit TRBD1. V dropped 5 bases and J dropped 4; count of bases not matched to a gene: 5. This CDR3 is built from 13 residues. CDR1 is SGDLS and CDR2 is YYNGEE in the germline V gene. For the CDR3, the DNA is TGTGCCAGCAGGTCACAGGGGCTCTATGGCTACACCTTC. Protein product: CASRSQGLYGYTF.

The chain links TRBV3-1 to TRBJ2-3; the match to TRBD1 covers 8 bases. This CDR3 has 15 amino acids. The V segment lost 3 bases and the J segment 3 bases; nucleotides outside the gene matches: 5. The germline V gene encodes CDR1 LGHDT and CDR2 YNNKEL (reference sequence). CDR3 nucleotide sequence: TGTGCCAGCAGCCATAGACAGGGGAGGACAGATACGCAGTATTTT. Amino acid sequence: CASSHRQGRTDTQYF.